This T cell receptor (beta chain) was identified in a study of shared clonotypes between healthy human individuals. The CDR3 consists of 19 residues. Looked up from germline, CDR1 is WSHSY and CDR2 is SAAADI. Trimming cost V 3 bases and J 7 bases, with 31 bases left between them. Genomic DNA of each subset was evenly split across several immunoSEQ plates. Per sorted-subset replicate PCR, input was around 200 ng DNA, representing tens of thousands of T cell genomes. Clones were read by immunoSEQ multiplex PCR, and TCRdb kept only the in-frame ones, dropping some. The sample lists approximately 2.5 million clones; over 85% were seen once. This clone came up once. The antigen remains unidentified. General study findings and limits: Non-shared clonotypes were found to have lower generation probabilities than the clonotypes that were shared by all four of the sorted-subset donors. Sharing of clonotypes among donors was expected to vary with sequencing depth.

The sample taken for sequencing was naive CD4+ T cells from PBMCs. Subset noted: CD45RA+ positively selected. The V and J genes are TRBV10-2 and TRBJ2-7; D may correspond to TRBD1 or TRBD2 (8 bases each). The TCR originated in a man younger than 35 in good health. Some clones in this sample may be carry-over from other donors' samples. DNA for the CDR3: TGCGCCAGCAGTGACATACAGCACGGGAGGGGACAGGTTGTTGTGGAGCAGTACTTC. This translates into CASSDIQHGRGQVVVEQYF.